Sequencing of this T cell receptor beta chain was carried out in a study of OX40 agonist ivuxolimab in advanced cancers. Across the study: From 23 to 79 years was the age range, with a mean of around 57 years, and nearly 85% were male. Prior anti-PD-1, anti-PD-L1 or anti-CTLA-4 therapy did not bar entry, and approximately 40% had some. Findings and caveats of the study: At 0.1 to 3.0 mg/kg, clonal expansion of CD4+ and CD8+ blood T cells had occurred by week 6.

Repertoires were generated with immunoSEQ multiplex PCR, while TCRdb's copy carries only in-frame clones and drops some. The profile shows approximately 100,000 clones, roughly nine tenths of them singletons. Regarding this clone: Its antigen is still unknown.

CDR3 length: 13 residues. Trimming cost V 5 bases and J 3 bases, with 8 bases left between them. Germline V CDR1 and CDR2: SNHLY, FYNNEI. The chain couples TRBV2 to TRBJ2-1; possible D gene TRBD2, 6 bases. This specimen was CD4+ or CD8+ T cells sorted from blood, taken in a trial of the OX40 agonist ivuxolimab. The TCR was taken from an adult with an advanced solid tumor such as melanoma, head and neck, liver or kidney cancer. The DNA for the CDR3 is TGTGCCAGCAGTAGGGAGGTCTACAATGAGCAGTTCTTC. This translates into CASSREVYNEQFF.